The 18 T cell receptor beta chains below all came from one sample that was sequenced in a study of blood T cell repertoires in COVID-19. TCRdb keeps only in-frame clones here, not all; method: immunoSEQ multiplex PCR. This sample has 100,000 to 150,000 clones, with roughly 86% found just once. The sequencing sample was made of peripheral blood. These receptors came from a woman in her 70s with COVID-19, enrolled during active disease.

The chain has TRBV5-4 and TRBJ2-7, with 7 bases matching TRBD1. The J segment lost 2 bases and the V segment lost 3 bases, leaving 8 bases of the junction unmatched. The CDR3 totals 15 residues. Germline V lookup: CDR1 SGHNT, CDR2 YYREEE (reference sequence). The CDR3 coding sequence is TGTGCCAGCAGCTCTTTCGGGACAGTAACCTACGAGCAGTACTTC. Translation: CASSSFGTVTYEQYF.

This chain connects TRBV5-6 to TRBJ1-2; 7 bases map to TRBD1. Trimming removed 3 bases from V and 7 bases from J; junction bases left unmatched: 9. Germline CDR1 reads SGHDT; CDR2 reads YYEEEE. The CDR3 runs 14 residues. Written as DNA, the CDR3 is TGTGCCAGCAGCTCCTACGACAGGGAGGCTGGCTACACCTTC. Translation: CASSSYDREAGYTF.

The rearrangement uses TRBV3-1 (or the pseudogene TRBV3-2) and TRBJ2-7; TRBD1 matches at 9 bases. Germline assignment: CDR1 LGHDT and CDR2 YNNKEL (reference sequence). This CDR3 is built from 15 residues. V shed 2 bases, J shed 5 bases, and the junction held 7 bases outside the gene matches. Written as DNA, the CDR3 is TGTGCCAGCAGCCAAACCGGGACAGGGTTCGACGAGCAGTACTTC. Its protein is CASSQTGTGFDEQYF.

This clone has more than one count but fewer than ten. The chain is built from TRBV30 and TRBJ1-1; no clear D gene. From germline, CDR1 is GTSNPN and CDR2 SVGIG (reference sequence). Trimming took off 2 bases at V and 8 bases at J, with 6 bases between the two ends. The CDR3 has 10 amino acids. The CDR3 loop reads CAWSSQEAFF. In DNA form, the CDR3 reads TGTGCCTGGAGTTCTCAGGAAGCTTTCTTT.

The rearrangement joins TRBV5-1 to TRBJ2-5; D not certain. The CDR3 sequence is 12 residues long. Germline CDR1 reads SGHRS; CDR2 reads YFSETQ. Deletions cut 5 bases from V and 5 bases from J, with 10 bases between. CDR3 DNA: TGCGCCAGCAGTCGCGGTAGCGAGACCCAGTACTTC. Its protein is CASSRGSETQYF.

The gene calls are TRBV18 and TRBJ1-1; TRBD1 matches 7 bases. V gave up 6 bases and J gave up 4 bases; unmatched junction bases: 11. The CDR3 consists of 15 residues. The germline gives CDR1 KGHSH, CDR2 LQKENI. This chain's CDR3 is CASSRRGGTVTEAFF. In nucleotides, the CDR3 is TGTGCCAGCTCCCGGAGAGGAGGGACAGTCACTGAAGCTTTCTTT.

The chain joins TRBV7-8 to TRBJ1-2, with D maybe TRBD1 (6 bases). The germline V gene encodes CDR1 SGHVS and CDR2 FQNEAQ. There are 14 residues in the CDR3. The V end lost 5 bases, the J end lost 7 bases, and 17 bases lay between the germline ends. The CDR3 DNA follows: TGTGCCAGCAGCCTTGACCCAGGGGCTAGTGGCTACACCTTC. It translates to CASSLDPGASGYTF.

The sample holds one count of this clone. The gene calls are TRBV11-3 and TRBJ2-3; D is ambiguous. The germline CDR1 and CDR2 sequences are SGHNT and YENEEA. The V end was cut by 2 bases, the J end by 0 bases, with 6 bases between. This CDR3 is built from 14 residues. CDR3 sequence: CASSLFASTDTQYF. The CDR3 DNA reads TGTGCCAGCAGCTTATTTGCGAGCACAGATACGCAGTATTTT. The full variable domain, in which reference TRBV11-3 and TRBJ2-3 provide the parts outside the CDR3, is EAGVVQSPRYKIIEKKQPVAFWCNPISGHNTLYWYLQNLGQGPELLIRYENEEAVDDSQLPKDRFSAERLKGVDSTLKIQPAELGDSAVYLCASSLFASTDTQYFGPGTRLTVL.

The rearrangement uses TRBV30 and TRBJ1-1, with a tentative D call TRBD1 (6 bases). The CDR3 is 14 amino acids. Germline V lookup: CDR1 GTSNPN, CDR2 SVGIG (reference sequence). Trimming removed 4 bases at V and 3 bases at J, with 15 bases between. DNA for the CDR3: TGTGCCTGGAATAAACAGGGCGGAGACACTGAAGCTTTCTTT. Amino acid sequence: CAWNKQGGDTEAFF.

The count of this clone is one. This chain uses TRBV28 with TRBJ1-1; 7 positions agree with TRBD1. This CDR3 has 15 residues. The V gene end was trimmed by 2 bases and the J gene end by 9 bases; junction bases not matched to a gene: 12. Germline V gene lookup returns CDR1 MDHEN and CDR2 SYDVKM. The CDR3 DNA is TGTGCCAGCAGTTTACCAGTAGGGGGACAGCAGAAAGCTTTCTTT. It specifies CASSLPVGGQQKAFF.

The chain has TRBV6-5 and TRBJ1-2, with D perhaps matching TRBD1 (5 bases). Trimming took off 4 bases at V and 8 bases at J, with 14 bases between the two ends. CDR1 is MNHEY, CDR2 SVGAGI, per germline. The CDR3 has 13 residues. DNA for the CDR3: TGTGCCAGCAGTTCTAATACAGGAAGCGGCTACACCTTC. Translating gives CASSSNTGSGYTF.

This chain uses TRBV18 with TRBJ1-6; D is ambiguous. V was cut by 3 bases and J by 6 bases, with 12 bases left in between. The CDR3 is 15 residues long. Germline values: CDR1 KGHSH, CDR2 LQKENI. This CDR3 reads CASSPTGNSNSPLHF. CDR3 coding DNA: TGTGCCAGCTCACCCACCGGGAACAGTAATTCACCCCTCCACTTT.

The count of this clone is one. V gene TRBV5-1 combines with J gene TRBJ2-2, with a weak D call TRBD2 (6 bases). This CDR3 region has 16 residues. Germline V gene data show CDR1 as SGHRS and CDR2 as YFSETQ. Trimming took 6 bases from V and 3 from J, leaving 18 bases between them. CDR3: CASKGNVGGDTGELFF. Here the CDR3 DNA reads TGCGCCAGCAAGGGAAACGTGGGCGGGGACACCGGGGAGCTGTTTTTT.

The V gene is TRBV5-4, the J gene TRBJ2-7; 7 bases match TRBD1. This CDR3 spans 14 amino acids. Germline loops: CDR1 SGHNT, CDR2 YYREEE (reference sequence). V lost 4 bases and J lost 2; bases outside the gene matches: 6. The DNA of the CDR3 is TGTGCCAGCAGCAAACCGGGACAGACCTACGAGCAGTACTTC. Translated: CASSKPGQTYEQYF.

This chain's CDR3 is CASSLARGNQPQHF. The CDR3, as DNA: TGTGCCAGCAGCTTAGCGCGGGGGAATCAGCCCCAGCATTTT. The chain employs TRBV7-2 and TRBJ1-5, with D possibly being TRBD1 (5 bases). The V gene's germline CDR1 is SGHTA and CDR2 FQGNSA. The V end lost 0 bases, the J end lost 4 bases, and 7 bases lay between the germline ends. The CDR3 loop spans 14 amino acids. Looking up the rest from reference TRBV7-2 and TRBJ1-5 gives the full variable domain: GAGVSQSPSNKVTEKGKDVELRCDPISGHTALYWYRQSLGQGLEFLIYFQGNSAPDKSGLPSDRFSAERTGGSVSTLTIQRTQQEDSAVYLCASSLARGNQPQHFGDGTRLSIL.

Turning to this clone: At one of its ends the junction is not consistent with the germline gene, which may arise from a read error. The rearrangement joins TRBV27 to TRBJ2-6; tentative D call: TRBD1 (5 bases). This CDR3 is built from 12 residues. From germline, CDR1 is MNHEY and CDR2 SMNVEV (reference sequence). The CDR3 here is CARSSGANVLTF. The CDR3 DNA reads TGTGCCAGGTCCTCTGGGGCCAACGTCCTGACCTTC.

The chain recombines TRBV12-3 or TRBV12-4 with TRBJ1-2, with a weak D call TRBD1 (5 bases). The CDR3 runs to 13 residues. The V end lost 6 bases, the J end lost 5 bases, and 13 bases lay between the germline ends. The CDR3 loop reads CASSSPAGYGYTF. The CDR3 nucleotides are TGTGCCAGCAGCTCCCCCGCAGGGTATGGCTACACCTTC.

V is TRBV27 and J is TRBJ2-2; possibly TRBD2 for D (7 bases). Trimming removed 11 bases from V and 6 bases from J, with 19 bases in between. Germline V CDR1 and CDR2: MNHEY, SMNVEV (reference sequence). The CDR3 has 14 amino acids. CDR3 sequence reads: CASRPAGAPGELFF. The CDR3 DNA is TGTGCCTCCCGCCCGGCGGGGGCCCCCGGGGAGCTGTTTTTT.